This T cell receptor beta chain originates from a study of T-cell reconstitution after alpha-beta-depleted transplantation in children. Worth noting for this clonotype: Its antigen is not known.

As it was prepared, the TCRbeta library received unique molecular identifiers. TCRdb ran MiXCR on the PCR reads and lists one entry per CDR3 protein. This table holds about 250,000 distinct CDR3 sequences, 24% found once. Study-wide results and caveats: At the one-year point after transplant, T-cell counts and TCRbeta diversity were found to come mostly from T cells that had been newly produced. For some patients, TCRbeta diversity was high at day 60 because of recipient T cells and thymic progenitors that survived. Alpha-beta T cells present about two months after transplant were reported to originate from several hundred expanded graft clones.

V was trimmed by 1 base and J by 3 bases, leaving 7 bases between them. The CDR3 is 12 amino acids. Germline values: CDR1 GTSNPN, CDR2 SVGIG (reference sequence). This chain uses TRBV30 with TRBJ2-7; TRBD2 might be the D (6 bases). This clonotype was obtained from a female patient between 2 and 15 years old who had a stem cell transplant for congenital amegakaryocytic thrombocytopenia, so the T cells may come from the graft donor. The material sequenced was PBMCs, mostly from graft donor cells, taken 360 days after TCRalphabeta/CD19-depleted stem cell transplant. The CDR3 DNA follows: TGTGCCTGGAGTGAGACTAGCTACGAGCAGTACTTC. It codes for CAWSETSYEQYF.